This is a list of T cell receptor beta chains from one sample in a study of shared clonotypes between healthy human individuals. Repertoires were generated with immunoSEQ multiplex PCR, while TCRdb's copy carries only in-frame clones and drops some. The data contain approximately 180,000 clones, 85% to 95% of them seen just once; the ten biggest clones take up 0.067%. Sequencing was carried out using naive CD4+ T cells sorted from blood. The origin of the receptors is a young woman in good health. Both conserved end residues are trimmed from each CDR3. Some rows mark clone size as missing; the rest say once, few, many or name a class of expanded clone.

clone size,CDR3 length,V gene,J gene,CDR3 protein
.,9,TRBV20-1,TRBJ1-4,SARGDEKLF
.,14,TRBV5-4,.,ASSLGPHGSDNEQY
.,12,TRBV5-1,TRBJ1-1,ASKLVFMNTEAF
.,12,TRBV7-2,TRBJ2-7,ASSLTVRAYEQY
.,15,TRBV4-2,TRBJ2-3,ASSQDSKVRYTDTQY
few,10,TRBV7-7,TRBJ2-7,ASGSGLHEQY
.,13,TRBV29-1,TRBJ1-5,SVVVSFGCNQPQH
.,12,TRBV27,TRBJ2-7,ASRPTNQLREQY
.,12,TRBV12-5,TRBJ2-1,ASGLDSGYNEQF
.,14,TRBV28,TRBJ2-1,ASSLIGGRARNEQF
.,10,TRBV7-9,.,ASSLVGHEQY
.,10,TRBV2,TRBJ1-5,ASSTNHQPQH
.,10,TRBV29-1,TRBJ2-7,SVGTGVHEQY
.,17,TRBV18,TRBJ2-2,ASSPRMDTGKSNTGELF
.,15,TRBV18,TRBJ1-5,ASSPQPTTGSNQPQH
.,14,TRBV4-1,TRBJ2-7,ASSQRKQGQGYEQY
once,14,TRBV9,TRBJ2-1,ASSVGPSGSYNEQF
.,12,TRBV7-2,TRBJ2-7,ASSPSDWAYEQY
.,15,TRBV28,TRBJ1-5,ASSAKRGSWSNQPQH
.,14,TRBV5-6,TRBJ2-7,ASKTSSGTGLNEQY
.,13,TRBV5-1,TRBJ1-1,ASSLEEGMNTEAF
.,15,TRBV28,TRBJ2-7,ASSLGLAGGPSYEQY
.,16,TRBV16,TRBJ1-2,ASSPHQGASTVGYGYT
.,10,TRBV7-9,TRBJ2-7,ASSFQANEQY
.,14,TRBV7-9,TRBJ1-3,ASNRPGGLSGNTIY
.,11,TRBV28,TRBJ2-1,ASSYGSGNEQF
.,11,TRBV19,TRBJ1-2,ASTESIMYGYT
once,11,TRBV2,TRBJ2-4,ASSDGSSARQY
.,13,TRBV6-5,TRBJ1-2,ASSYLDRGDYGYT
.,15,TRBV10-1,TRBJ1-2,ASSPSKAGGEGYGYT
.,13,TRBV28,TRBJ2-7,ASSPHAGGSYEQY
.,13,TRBV6-5,TRBJ2-6,ASSYSVLGANVLT
.,11,TRBV28,TRBJ2-1,ASSLGQGGEQF
few,12,TRBV7-7,TRBJ2-7,ASSFRQGLGEQY
.,14,TRBV11-2,TRBJ2-3,ASSGGLAGESWAQY
once,12,TRBV4-2,TRBJ2-3,ASSQEFQGDTQY
.,13,TRBV6-5,TRBJ2-7,ASSSAGTGGAEQY
once,10,TRBV5-4,TRBJ1-2,ASSLDDRGYT
.,14,TRBV9,TRBJ2-3,ASSVGFSGRTDTQY
.,12,TRBV5-1,TRBJ2-6,ASSPGTEVNVLT